The clone carrying this T cell receptor beta chain appeared a few times. This sample is part of a study of blood T cells in healthy people across ages. Next came a second PCR, run for about 7 to 12 cycles, which used a sample-barcoded 5' primer along with a J-beta primer mix. MiXCR, applied by TCRdb to the 5' RACE reads, yields one record per CDR3 protein. The table includes about 1.7 million distinct CDR3 sequences, roughly 28% detected once. J lost 8 bases, V lost 3 bases, and 13 bases had no gene match. The length of the CDR3 is 17 residues. Germline V gives CDR1 SGHRS, CDR2 YFSETQ. The sequence was collected from a woman in her 30s in good health. The source material was blood. The rearrangement links TRBV5-1 to TRBJ1-4; 10 bases match TRBD1. The CDR3 nucleotides are TGCGCCAGCAGCTCGACCGGGACAGGGGACGGTGGGGAAAAACTGTTTTTT. Its translation is CASSSTGTGDGGEKLFF.